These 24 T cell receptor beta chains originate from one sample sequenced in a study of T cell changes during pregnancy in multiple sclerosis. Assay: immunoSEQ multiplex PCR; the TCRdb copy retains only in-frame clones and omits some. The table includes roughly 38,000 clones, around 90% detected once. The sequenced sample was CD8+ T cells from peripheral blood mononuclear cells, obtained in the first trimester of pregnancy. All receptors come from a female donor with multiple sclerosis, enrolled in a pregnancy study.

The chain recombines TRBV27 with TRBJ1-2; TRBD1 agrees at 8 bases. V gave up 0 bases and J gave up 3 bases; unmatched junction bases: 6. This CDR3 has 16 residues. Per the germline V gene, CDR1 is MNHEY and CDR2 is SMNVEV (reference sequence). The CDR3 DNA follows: TGTGCCAGCAGTTTATCTTCCAGGGGGCTACACTATGGCTACACCTTC. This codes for CASSLSSRGLHYGYTF.

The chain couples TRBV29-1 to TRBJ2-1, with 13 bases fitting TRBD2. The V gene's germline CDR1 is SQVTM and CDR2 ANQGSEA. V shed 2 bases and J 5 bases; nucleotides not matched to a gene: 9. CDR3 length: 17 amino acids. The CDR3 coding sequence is TGCAGCGTTGAACTCATCCTAGGACTAGCGGGAGACAATGAGCAGTTCTTC. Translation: CSVELILGLAGDNEQFF.

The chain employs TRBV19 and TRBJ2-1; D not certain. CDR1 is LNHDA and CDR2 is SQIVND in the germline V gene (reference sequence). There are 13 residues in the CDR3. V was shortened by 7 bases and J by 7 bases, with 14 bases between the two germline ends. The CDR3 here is CASNMGLENEQFF. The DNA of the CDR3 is TGTGCCAGTAATATGGGTCTAGAAAATGAGCAGTTCTTC.

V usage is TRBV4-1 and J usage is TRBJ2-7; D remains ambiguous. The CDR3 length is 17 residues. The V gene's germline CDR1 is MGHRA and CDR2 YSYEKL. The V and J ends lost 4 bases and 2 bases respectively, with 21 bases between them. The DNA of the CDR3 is TGCGCCAGCAGCCCTCCGATTACTGGGCGCTACCCCTACGAGCAGTACTTC. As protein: CASSPPITGRYPYEQYF.

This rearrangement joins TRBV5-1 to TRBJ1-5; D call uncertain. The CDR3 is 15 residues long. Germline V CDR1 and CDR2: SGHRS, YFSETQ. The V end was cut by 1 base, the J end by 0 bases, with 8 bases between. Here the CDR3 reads CASSLLGGSNQPQHF. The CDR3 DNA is TGCGCCAGCAGCTTGCTCGGCGGTAGCAATCAGCCCCAGCATTTT.

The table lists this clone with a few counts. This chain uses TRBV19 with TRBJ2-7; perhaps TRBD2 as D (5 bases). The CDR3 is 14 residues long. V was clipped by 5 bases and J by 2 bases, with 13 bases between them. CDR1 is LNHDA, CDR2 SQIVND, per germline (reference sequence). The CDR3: CASSPGLLTYEQYF. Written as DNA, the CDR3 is TGTGCCAGTAGTCCAGGACTCCTAACCTACGAGCAGTACTTC.

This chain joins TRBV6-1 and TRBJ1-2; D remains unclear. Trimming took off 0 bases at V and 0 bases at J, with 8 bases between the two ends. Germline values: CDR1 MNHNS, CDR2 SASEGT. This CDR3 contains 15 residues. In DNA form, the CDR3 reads TGTGCCAGCAGTGAAGCTGCAGTTCCTAACTATGGCTACACCTTC. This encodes CASSEAAVPNYGYTF.

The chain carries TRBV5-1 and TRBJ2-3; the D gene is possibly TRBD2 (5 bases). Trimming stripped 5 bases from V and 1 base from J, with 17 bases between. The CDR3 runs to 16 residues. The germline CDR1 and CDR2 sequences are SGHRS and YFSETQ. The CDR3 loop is CASRQLGLLGTDTQYF. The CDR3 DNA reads TGCGCCAGCAGACAACTAGGCCTCCTTGGCACAGATACGCAGTATTTT.

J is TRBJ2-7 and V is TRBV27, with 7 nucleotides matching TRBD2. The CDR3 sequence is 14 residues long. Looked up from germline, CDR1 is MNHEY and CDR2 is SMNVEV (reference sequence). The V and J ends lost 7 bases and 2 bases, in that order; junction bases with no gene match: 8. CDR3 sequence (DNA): TGTGCCAGCACCCCCCTAGCGGAACCCTACGAGCAGTACTTC. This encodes CASTPLAEPYEQYF.

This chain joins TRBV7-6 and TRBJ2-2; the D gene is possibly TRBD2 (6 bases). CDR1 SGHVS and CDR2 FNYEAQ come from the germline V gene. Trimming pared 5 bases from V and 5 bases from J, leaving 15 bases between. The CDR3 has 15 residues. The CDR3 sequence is CASSTGLRGTGELFF. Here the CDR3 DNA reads TGTGCCAGCAGCACGGGACTCCGGGGTACCGGGGAGCTGTTTTTT.

The CDR3 spells CASSFSGRRNGELFF. The CDR3 nucleotides read TGTGCCAGCAGCTTTAGCGGGAGAAGAAACGGGGAGCTGTTTTTT. The genes are TRBV7-9 and TRBJ2-2; TRBD2 matches at 9 bases. The trim removed 3 bases at V and 7 bases at J, leaving 6 bases unmatched. The CDR3 runs to 15 residues. CDR1 SEHNR and CDR2 FQNEAQ come from the germline V gene (reference sequence).

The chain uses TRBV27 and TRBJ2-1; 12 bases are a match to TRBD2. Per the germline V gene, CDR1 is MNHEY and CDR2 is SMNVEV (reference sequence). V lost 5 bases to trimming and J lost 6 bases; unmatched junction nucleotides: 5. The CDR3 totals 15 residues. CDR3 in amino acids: CASSMGLAGLNEQFF. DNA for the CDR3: TGTGCCAGCAGTATGGGACTAGCGGGCCTCAATGAGCAGTTCTTC.

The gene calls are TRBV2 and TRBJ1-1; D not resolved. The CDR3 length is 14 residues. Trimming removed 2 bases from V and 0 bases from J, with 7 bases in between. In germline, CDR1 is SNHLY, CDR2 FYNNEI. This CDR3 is CASSETQMNTEAFF. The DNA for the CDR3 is TGTGCCAGCAGTGAAACACAGATGAACACTGAAGCTTTCTTT.

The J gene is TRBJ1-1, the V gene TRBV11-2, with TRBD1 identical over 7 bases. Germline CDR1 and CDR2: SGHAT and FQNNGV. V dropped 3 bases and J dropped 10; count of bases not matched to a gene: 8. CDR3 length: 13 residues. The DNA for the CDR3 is TGTGCCAGCAGCTTGGACTACAGGGGCTCAGCTTTCTTT. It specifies CASSLDYRGSAFF.

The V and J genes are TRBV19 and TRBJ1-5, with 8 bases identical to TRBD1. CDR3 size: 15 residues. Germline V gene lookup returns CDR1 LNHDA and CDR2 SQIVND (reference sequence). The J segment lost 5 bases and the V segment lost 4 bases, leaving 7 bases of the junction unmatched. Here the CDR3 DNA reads TGTGCCAGTAGTACATGGGACAGGCCTGATCAGCCCCAGCATTTT. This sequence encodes CASSTWDRPDQPQHF. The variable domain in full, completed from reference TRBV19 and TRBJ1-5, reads DGGITQSPKYLFRKEGQNVTLSCEQNLNHDAMYWYRQDPGQGLRLIYYSQIVNDFQKGDIAEGYSVSREKKESFPLTVTSAQKNPTAFYLCASSTWDRPDQPQHFGDGTRLSIL.

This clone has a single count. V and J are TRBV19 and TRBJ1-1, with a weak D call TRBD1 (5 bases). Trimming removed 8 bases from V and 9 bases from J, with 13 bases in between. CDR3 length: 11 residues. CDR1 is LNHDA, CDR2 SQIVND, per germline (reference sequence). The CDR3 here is CASGRGGKAFF. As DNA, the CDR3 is TGTGCCAGTGGGAGGGGAGGGAAAGCTTTCTTT.

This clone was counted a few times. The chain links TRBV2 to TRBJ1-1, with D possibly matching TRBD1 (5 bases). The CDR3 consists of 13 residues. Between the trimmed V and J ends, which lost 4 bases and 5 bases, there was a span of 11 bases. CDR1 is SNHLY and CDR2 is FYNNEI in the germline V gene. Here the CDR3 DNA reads TGTGCCAGCAGTGCAGGGACTGTTACTGAAGCTTTCTTT. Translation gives CASSAGTVTEAFF.

For the CDR3, the DNA is TGTGCCAGCTCACCACCTCTCAGCAATCAGCCCCAGCATTTT. Encoded protein: CASSPPLSNQPQHF. The rearrangement links TRBV18 to TRBJ1-5; D is undetermined. The CDR3 contains 14 residues. Between the trimmed V and J ends, which lost 0 bases and 1 base, there was a span of 4 bases. Germline CDR1 KGHSH, CDR2 LQKENI.

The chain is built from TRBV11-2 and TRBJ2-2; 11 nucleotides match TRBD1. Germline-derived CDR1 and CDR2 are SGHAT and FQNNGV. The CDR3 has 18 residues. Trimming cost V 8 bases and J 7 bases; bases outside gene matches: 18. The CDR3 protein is CASLGTGGGRSAHGELFF. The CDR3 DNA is TGTGCCAGCCTGGGGACAGGGGGTGGAAGAAGTGCTCACGGGGAGCTGTTTTTT.

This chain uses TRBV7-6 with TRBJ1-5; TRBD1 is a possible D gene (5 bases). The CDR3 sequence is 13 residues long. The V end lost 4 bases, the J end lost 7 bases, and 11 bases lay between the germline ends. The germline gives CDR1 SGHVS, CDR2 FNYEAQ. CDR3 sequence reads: CASSSYTGQPQHF. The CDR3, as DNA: TGTGCCAGCAGCTCGTACACAGGACAGCCCCAGCATTTT.

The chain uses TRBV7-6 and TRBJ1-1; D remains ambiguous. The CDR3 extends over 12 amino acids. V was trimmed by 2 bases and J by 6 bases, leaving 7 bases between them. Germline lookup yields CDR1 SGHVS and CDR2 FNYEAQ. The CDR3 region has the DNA TGTGCCAGCAGCTTATCCAATCCTGAAGCTTTCTTT. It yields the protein CASSLSNPEAFF.

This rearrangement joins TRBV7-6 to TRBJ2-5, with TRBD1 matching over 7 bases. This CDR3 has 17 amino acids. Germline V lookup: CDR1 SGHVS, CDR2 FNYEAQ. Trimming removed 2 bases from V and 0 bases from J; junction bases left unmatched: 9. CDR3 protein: CASSLMGTGAYQETQYF. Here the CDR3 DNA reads TGTGCCAGCAGCTTAATGGGTACAGGGGCCTACCAAGAGACCCAGTACTTC.

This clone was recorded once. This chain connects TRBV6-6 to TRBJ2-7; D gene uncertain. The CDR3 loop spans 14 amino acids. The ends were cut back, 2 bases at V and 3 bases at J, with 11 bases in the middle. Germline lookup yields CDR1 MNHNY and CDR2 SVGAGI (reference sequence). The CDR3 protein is CASSYGRRDYEQYF. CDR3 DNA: TGTGCCAGCAGTTACGGGCGTCGCGACTACGAGCAGTACTTC.

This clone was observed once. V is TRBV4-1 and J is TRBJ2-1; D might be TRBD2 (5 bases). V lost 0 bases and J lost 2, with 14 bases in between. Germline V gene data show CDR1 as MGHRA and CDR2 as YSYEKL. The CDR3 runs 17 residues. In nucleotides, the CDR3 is TGCGCCAGCAGCCAAGAGGTCAAGCTAGCAACCTACAATGAGCAGTTCTTC. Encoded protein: CASSQEVKLATYNEQFF.